This TCR beta chain was captured in a study of cytomegalovirus exposure and HLA in healthy donors. With 2 bases removed from V and 4 bases from J, the gap between germline ends came to 8 bases. The CDR3 is 12 amino acids. CDR1 is GTSNPN and CDR2 is SVGIG in the germline V gene (reference sequence). Both 60 Vbeta primers and 13 Jbeta primers went into the PCR. Generated by immunoSEQ multiplex PCR, the TCRdb table keeps only in-frame clones and is missing some. This table holds about 41,000 clones, 65% to 85% found once. A word on this clone: A much more abundant neighbour one base away suggests this may be a read error. Because the CDR3 is missing its conserved closing phenylalanine or tryptophan, this is likely a read error.

The chain links TRBV30 to TRBJ1-2; no clear D gene. The sequence was obtained from a man in his fifties or sixties in good health and CMV-seronegative. The sample consisted of PBMCs. CDR3 sequence reads: CAWSPGFYGYTL. DNA for the CDR3: TGTGCCTGGAGTCCGGGATTCTATGGCTACACCCTC.